The 26 T cell receptor beta chains given below trace back to one sample, sequenced in a study of Graves' ophthalmopathy and Graves' hyperthyroidism. The study amplified TCR beta CDR3 regions using RNA transcripts. The first-round RT-PCR employed HTBI primers together with the Qiagen OneStep RT-PCR kit. A multiplex PCR was then performed as the second round. Using its own MiXCR run on the multiplex PCR reads, TCRdb lists one record per CDR3 protein. The table has around 1,200,000 distinct CDR3 sequences, 35% to 45% seen once; the top ten hold around 10%. Material: peripheral blood or thyroid tissue (not recorded which). The receptors here all came from an adult man with Graves' hyperthyroidism.

This chain joins TRBV10-3 and TRBJ1-5; D gene uncertain. The V end lost 4 bases, the J end lost 0 bases, and 19 bases lay between the germline ends. This CDR3 has 18 residues. Germline loops: CDR1 ENHRY, CDR2 SYGVKD. The CDR3 spells CAISVELSGVSSNQPQHF. CDR3 nucleotide sequence: TGTGCCATCAGTGTGGAACTCTCGGGCGTTTCTAGCAATCAGCCCCAGCATTTT.

This clonotype was found many times. The V gene is TRBV5-1, the J gene TRBJ2-2; D ambiguous. This CDR3 is 14 amino acids long. Trimming took 7 bases from V and 1 from J, leaving 11 bases between them. The germline CDR1 and CDR2 sequences are SGHRS and YFSETQ. CDR3 sequence (DNA): TGCGCCAGCGAGGTTAAGCGGAACACCGGGGAGCTGTTTTTT. It codes for CASEVKRNTGELFF.

This chain connects TRBV15 to TRBJ2-2, with D tentatively TRBD1 (5 bases). Trimming cost V 2 bases and J 6 bases, with 7 bases left between them. CDR1 LNHNV and CDR2 YYDKDF come from the germline V gene (reference sequence). This CDR3 is built from 13 residues. CDR3 in DNA: TGTGCCACCAGCAGACAGGGTTCCGGGGAGCTGTTTTTT. Its translation is CATSRQGSGELFF.

This clonotype was seen more than once but under ten times. V is TRBV11-2 and J is TRBJ1-1, with 7 bases fitting TRBD1. Germline V gene lookup returns CDR1 SGHAT and CDR2 FQNNGV. The V and J ends lost 3 bases and 3 bases, in that order; junction bases with no gene match: 4. This CDR3 is 14 amino acids long. The CDR3 DNA follows: TGTGCCAGCAGCTTTGACAGGGCGGACACTGAAGCTTTCTTT. This codes for CASSFDRADTEAFF.

This clonotype was observed a handful of times. The chain's CDR3 is CASSGPGTGNQDEKLFF. The CDR3 coding sequence is TGCGCCAGCAGCGGCCCCGGGACAGGGAATCAGGATGAAAAACTGTTTTTT. The chain has TRBV5-1 and TRBJ1-4, with 9 bases fitting TRBD1. CDR3 length: 17 amino acids. J was trimmed by 6 bases and V by 4 bases; bases with no gene match: 13. In germline, CDR1 is SGHRS, CDR2 YFSETQ.

This clonotype was found a few times. Sequence at one end of the junction differs from germline and may be a read error. The chain couples TRBV5-4 to TRBJ2-5; 13 positions agree with TRBD2. Germline CDR1 is SGHNT and CDR2 is YYREEE (reference sequence). The CDR3 loop spans 15 amino acids. CDR3 coding DNA: TGTGTCAGCAGCGAGACTAGCGGGGGGAAGAAGACCCAGTACTTC. Its translation is CVSSETSGGKKTQYF.

The chain employs TRBV5-4 and TRBJ1-4, with D hard to call. CDR3 length: 14 residues. V was shortened by 7 bases and J by 4 bases, with 14 bases between the two germline ends. Germline-derived CDR1 and CDR2 are SGHNT and YYREEE (reference sequence). This chain's CDR3 is CASSEHPGNEKLFF. CDR3 DNA: TGTGCCAGCTCAGAGCATCCCGGTAATGAAAAACTGTTTTTT.

This clonotype was counted a few times. The V call is TRBV7-7, the J call TRBJ2-5, with 8 bases identical to TRBD2. Germline CDR1 and CDR2: SSHAT and FNYEAQ (reference sequence). This CDR3 region has 14 residues. V trimming: 5 bases; J trimming: 5 bases; junction bases outside the gene matches: 7. The CDR3 DNA follows: TGTGCCAGCAGCCGCGGGGGGCCAGGGGAGACCCAGTACTTC. Translated: CASSRGGPGETQYF.

To note about this clonotype: Given a much more abundant clone one base away, this may be a read error. This chain links TRBV7-2 with TRBJ1-2; a weak D match, TRBD1 (6 bases). This CDR3 region has 16 residues. Germline-derived CDR1 and CDR2 are SGHTA and FQGNSA. CDR3 in amino acids: CASSLGAATTNYGHTF. The DNA of the CDR3 is TGCGCCAGCAGCTTGGGGGCGGCCACCACTAACTATGGCCACACCTTC.

This clonotype occurred many times. The gene calls are TRBV15 and TRBJ2-5, with a possible D match to TRBD1 (6 bases). The CDR3 is 15 residues long. The ends were cut back, 1 base at V and 1 base at J, with 10 bases in the middle. Per germline, CDR1 LNHNV and CDR2 YYDKDF (reference sequence). The CDR3 DNA reads TGTGCCACCAGCAGAGGGGGGCAGGTCCAAGAGACCCAGTACTTC. Its protein is CATSRGGQVQETQYF.

The CDR3 DNA follows: TGTGTCAGGGGCTCGCCAGGTATAGAGACCCAGTACTTC. This encodes CVRGSPGIETQYF. The chain couples TRBV24-1 to TRBJ2-5; TRBD1 might be the D (6 bases). Germline loops: CDR1 KGHDR, CDR2 SFDVKD. The CDR3 extends over 13 amino acids.

This clonotype was seen only a few times. An end of the junction differs from the germline gene, which may be a read error. CDR3: CASSGWSSYEQYF. CDR3 DNA sequence: TGTGCCAGCAGTGGTTGGAGTTCCTACGAGCAGTACTTC. The chain employs TRBV10-3 and TRBJ2-7, with no clear D. Germline loops: CDR1 ENHRY, CDR2 SYGVKD. This CDR3 has 13 residues.

As for this clonotype: A single base separates this from a much larger clone, so it may be a read error. The chain has TRBV20-1 and TRBJ2-7; 9 bases are a match to TRBD2. V lost 7 bases to trimming and J lost 2 bases; unmatched junction nucleotides: 6. Per the germline V gene, CDR1 is DFQATT and CDR2 is SNEGSKA (reference sequence). This CDR3 contains 13 residues. CDR3 DNA sequence: TGCAGTGATTTCCTAGCGGGGACCTACGAGCAGTACTTC. Its protein product is CSDFLAGTYEQYF.

This clonotype was observed a single time. The CDR3 ends on some other residue instead of the conserved phenylalanine or tryptophan, so this is likely a read error. The DNA is left out, because the CDR3 cannot be placed on it with certainty; the CDR3 is given as TCRdb lists it. J is TRBJ1-5 and V is TRBV7-2; the D call of TRBD1 is as the table states it, not checked on the DNA. The CDR3 contains 9 residues when both ends are counted. From germline, CDR1 is SGHTA and CDR2 FQGNSA. The chain's CDR3 is CASSLNGGE.

V gene TRBV4-2 combines with J gene TRBJ1-3; no reliable D call. Trimming took 0 bases from V and 6 from J, leaving 9 bases between them. The CDR3 sequence is 14 residues long. The germline gives CDR1 LGHNA, CDR2 YNFKEQ. The CDR3 is CASSQDLGQNTIYF. CDR3 nucleotide sequence: TGTGCCAGCAGCCAAGATCTAGGGCAAAACACCATATATTTT.

The chain has TRBV7-2 and TRBJ1-4; tentative D call: TRBD1 (5 bases). Trimming removed 4 bases from V and 15 bases from J, with 18 bases in between. The CDR3 is 13 amino acids. CDR1 is SGHTA, CDR2 FQGNSA, per germline. CDR3 region: CASSSQDLNKVFF. The DNA of the CDR3 is TGTGCCAGCAGCTCACAGGACCTGAACAAGGTGTTTTTT.

V and J are TRBV15 and TRBJ2-6; TRBD1 matches 7 bases. The V gene's germline CDR1 is LNHNV and CDR2 YYDKDF (reference sequence). With 4 bases clipped from V and 1 base from J, the junction kept 10 bases outside the gene matches. This CDR3 is 18 amino acids long. The CDR3 DNA follows: TGTGCCACCAGCAACGGCGAGGGGGCGACTTCTGGGGCCAACGTCCTGACTTTC. This codes for CATSNGEGATSGANVLTF.

Regarding this clonotype: This may stem from a read error, because a much larger clone lies one nucleotide away. DNA of the CDR3: TGTGCCAGCAGCCTTATGGCGGGAGGGCTGGGGGAGCAGTACTTC. Amino acid sequence: CASSLMAGGLGEQYF. The genes are TRBV7-2 and TRBJ2-7, with 9 positions matching TRBD2. The CDR3 extends over 15 amino acids. Germline CDR1 and CDR2: SGHTA and FQGNSA. V shed 5 bases and J 7 bases; nucleotides not matched to a gene: 12. Using reference TRBV7-2 and TRBJ2-7 for the parts outside the CDR3, the full variable domain is GAGVSQSPSNKVTEKGKDVELRCDPISGHTALYWYRQSLGQGLEFLIYFQGNSAPDKSGLPSDRFSAERTGGSVSTLTIQRTQQEDSAVYLCASSLMAGGLGEQYFGPGTRLTVT.

This clonotype has at least ten counts. The chain uses TRBV4-3 and TRBJ1-1; D possibly corresponds to TRBD1 (5 bases). Germline assignment: CDR1 LGHNA and CDR2 YSLEER. V shed 2 bases and J shed 6 bases, with 13 bases lying between them. The CDR3 runs 14 residues. The CDR3 sequence: CASSQQAGKAEAFF. DNA of the CDR3: TGCGCCAGCAGCCAACAGGCAGGGAAAGCTGAAGCTTTCTTT.

This chain uses TRBV6-2 or TRBV6-3 with TRBJ1-1; no firm D call. V lost 0 bases and J 4 bases, leaving 18 bases between the germline ends. CDR3 length: 17 residues. Germline loops: CDR1 MNHEY, CDR2 SVGEGT. As DNA, the CDR3 is TGTGCCAGCAGTTACTCGGGGTTCACCGGGGAGGTCACTGAAGCTTTCTTT. Its translation is CASSYSGFTGEVTEAFF.

This clonotype came up a few times. The V and J genes are TRBV2 and TRBJ1-1; unclear D gene. There are 14 residues in the CDR3. The V and J ends lost 1 base and 1 base respectively, with 7 bases between them. Germline CDR1 SNHLY, CDR2 FYNNEI. Here the CDR3 DNA reads TGTGCCAGCAGTGAAGTCGGCGGGAACACTGAAGCTTTCTTT. This sequence encodes CASSEVGGNTEAFF.

CDR3 sequence: CASSLNGRGLGETQYF. DNA of the CDR3: TGCGCCAGCAGCTTGAATGGTAGGGGGTTGGGAGAGACCCAGTACTTC. The rearrangement joins TRBV5-1 to TRBJ2-5; tentative D call: TRBD1 (6 bases). This CDR3 has 16 amino acids. The germline V and J ends were trimmed by 1 base and 4 bases, with 17 bases remaining between them. Germline V lookup: CDR1 SGHRS, CDR2 YFSETQ.

Concerning this clonotype itself: Lacking the conserved final phenylalanine or tryptophan, this CDR3 likely reflects a read error. No DNA is shown, since the ends of the CDR3 on it are uncertain; the CDR3 is the one TCRdb lists. The chain is built from TRBV28 and TRBJ2-7; no check of the table's D call, TRBD1, against the DNA was made. Counting both end residues, the CDR3 totals 8 amino acids. Germline V gene sequence: CDR1 MDHEN, CDR2 SYDVKM. CDR3 region: CASSLRGT.

Concerning this clonotype: A read error may produce the germline difference seen at one junction end. The chain couples TRBV10-3 to TRBJ1-4; D might be TRBD1 (5 bases). The CDR3 is 16 residues long. Germline V gene sequence: CDR1 ENHRY, CDR2 SYGVKD. The CDR3 bases are TGTGCCAGCAGTTCAAGTTCCGGGACGGGTAATGAAAAACTGTTTTTT. Protein: CASSSSSGTGNEKLFF.

V is TRBV6-6 and J is TRBJ1-2; TRBD1 agrees at 7 bases. In germline, CDR1 is MNHNY, CDR2 SVGAGI (reference sequence). The CDR3 extends over 14 amino acids. J lost 8 bases, V lost 4 bases, and 10 bases had no gene match. The chain's CDR3 is CASSSSDRPRGYTF. The CDR3 bases are TGTGCCAGCAGTTCGTCGGACAGGCCGCGGGGCTACACCTTC.

In its sample, this clonotype was seen a few times. This CDR3 is CASRLAGELFF. The CDR3 DNA sequence: TGTGCCAGCAGGTTGGCCGGGGAGCTGTTTTTT. V gene TRBV12-3 or TRBV12-4 combines with J gene TRBJ2-2; no firm D call. V lost 6 bases, J lost 6 bases, and 5 bases lay in between. This CDR3 comprises 11 residues.